This T cell receptor (beta chain) originates from a study of blood T cell repertoires in COVID-19. Original processing notes: Estimation of nucleated cell counts was performed using reference gene primer amplification. Profiling relied on immunoSEQ multiplex PCR, and the TCRdb table lists in-frame clones only, not all of them. V, J and clone size were drawn from that table, and D and trimming were deduced from the DNA. The repertoire includes 65,000 or so clones, about 90% of them detected once, and around 10% sits in the top ten. The V end was cut by 4 bases, the J end by 2 bases, with 8 bases between. Germline CDR1 reads MRHNA; CDR2 reads SNTAGT. This CDR3 comprises 13 residues. This clone has more than one count but fewer than ten.

This receptor was identified in a human donor with acute or convalescent COVID-19. The donor label of this sample is uncertain. Sequenced: peripheral blood. This sequence joins TRBV6-4 and TRBJ1-2; D is unresolved. The CDR3 sequence: CASSADMNYGYTF. The DNA for the CDR3 is TGTGCCAGCAGTGCCGACATGAACTATGGCTACACCTTC.